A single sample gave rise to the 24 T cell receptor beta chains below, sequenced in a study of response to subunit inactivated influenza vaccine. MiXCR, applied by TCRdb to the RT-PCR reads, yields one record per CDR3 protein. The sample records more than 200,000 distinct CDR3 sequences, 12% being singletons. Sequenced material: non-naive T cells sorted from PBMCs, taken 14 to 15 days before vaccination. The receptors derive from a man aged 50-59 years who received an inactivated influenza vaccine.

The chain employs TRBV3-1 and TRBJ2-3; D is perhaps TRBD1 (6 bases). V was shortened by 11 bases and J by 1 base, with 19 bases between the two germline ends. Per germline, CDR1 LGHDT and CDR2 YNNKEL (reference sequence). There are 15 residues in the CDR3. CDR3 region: CACCQDPGGTDTQYF. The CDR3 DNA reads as TGTGCCTGCTGCCAAGATCCAGGGGGCACAGATACGCAGTATTTT.

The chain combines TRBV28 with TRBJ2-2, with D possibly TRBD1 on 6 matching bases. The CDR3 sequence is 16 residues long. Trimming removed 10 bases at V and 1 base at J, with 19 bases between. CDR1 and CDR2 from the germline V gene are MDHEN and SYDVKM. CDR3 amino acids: CATRFRTARNTGELFF. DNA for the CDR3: TGTGCCACCAGATTTCGGACAGCGAGGAACACCGGGGAGCTGTTTTTT.

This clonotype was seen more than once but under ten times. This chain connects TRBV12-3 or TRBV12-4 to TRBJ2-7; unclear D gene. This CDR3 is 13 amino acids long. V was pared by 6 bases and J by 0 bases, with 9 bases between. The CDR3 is CASSQKSSYEQYF. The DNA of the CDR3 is TGTGCCAGCAGCCAAAAAAGCTCCTACGAGCAGTACTTC.

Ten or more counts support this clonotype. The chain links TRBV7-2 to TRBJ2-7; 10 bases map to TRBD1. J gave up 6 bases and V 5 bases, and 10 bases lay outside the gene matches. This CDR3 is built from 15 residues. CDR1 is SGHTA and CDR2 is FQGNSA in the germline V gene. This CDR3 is CASSPRQGANAEQYF. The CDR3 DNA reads TGTGCCAGCAGCCCCCGACAGGGGGCGAATGCCGAGCAGTACTTC.

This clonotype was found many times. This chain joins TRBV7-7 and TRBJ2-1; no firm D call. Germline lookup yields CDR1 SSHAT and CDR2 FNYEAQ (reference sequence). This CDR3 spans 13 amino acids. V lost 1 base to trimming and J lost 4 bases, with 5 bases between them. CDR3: CASSLGTYNEQFF. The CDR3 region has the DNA TGTGCCAGCAGCTTAGGCACATACAATGAGCAGTTCTTC.

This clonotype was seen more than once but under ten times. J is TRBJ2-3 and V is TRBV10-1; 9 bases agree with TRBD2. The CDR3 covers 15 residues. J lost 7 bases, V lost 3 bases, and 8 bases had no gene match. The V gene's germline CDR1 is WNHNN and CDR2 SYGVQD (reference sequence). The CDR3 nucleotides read TGCGCCAGCAGTGACCCCGGGACTAGCATCTATACGCAGTATTTT. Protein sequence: CASSDPGTSIYTQYF.

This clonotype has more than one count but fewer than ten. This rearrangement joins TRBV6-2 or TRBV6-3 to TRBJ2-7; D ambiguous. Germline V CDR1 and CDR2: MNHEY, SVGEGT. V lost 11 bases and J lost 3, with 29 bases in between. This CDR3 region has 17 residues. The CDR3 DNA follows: TGTGCCGCCCCCGCCACCCCAGGCGACACATTTGGCTACGAGCAGTACTTC. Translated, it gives CAAPATPGDTFGYEQYF.

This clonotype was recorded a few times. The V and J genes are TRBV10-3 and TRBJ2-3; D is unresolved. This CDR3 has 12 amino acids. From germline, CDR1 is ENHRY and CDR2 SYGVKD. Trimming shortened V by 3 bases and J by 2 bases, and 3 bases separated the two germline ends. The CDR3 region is CAISDVTDTQYF. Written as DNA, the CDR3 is TGTGCCATCAGTGACGTCACAGATACGCAGTATTTT.

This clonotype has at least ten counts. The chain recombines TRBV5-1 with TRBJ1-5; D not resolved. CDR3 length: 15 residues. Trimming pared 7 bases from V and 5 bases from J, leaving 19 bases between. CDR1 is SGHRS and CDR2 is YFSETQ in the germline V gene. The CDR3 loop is CASASGPNGDQPQHF. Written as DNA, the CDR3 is TGCGCCAGCGCCTCCGGACCTAATGGGGATCAGCCCCAGCATTTT.

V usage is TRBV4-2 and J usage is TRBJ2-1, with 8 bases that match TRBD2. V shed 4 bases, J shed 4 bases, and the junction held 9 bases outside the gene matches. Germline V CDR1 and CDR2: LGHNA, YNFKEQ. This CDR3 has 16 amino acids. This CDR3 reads CASSRRAGTRYNEQFF. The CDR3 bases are TGTGCCAGCAGCCGACGAGCCGGGACTAGGTACAATGAGCAGTTCTTC.

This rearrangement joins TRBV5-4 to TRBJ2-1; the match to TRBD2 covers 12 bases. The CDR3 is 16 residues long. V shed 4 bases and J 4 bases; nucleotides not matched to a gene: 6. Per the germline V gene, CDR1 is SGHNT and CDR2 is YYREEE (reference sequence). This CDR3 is CASSTSSGRAYNEQFF. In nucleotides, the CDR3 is TGTGCCAGCAGCACCTCTAGCGGGAGGGCGTACAATGAGCAGTTCTTC.

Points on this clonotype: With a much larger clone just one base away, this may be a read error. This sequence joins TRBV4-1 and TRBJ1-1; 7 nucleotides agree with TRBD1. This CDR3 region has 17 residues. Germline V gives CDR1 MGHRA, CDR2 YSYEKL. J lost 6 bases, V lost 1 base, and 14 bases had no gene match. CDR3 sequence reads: CASSQGGLGTAIAEAFF. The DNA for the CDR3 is TGCGCCAGCAGCCAAGGGGGGCTAGGGACAGCAATCGCTGAAGCTTTCTTT.

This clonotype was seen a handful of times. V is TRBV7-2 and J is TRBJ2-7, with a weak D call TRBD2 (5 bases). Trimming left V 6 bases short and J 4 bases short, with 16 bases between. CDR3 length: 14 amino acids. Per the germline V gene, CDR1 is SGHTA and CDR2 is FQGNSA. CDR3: CASRNWGETYEQYF. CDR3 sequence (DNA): TGTGCCAGCAGGAATTGGGGAGAGACGTACGAGCAGTACTTC.

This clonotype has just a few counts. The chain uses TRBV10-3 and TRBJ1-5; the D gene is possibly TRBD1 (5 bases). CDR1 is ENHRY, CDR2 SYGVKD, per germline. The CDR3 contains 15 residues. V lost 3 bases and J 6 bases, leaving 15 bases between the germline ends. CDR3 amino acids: CAISDRDGGFQPQHF. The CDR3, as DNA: TGTGCCATCAGTGACCGGGACGGAGGATTTCAGCCCCAGCATTTT.

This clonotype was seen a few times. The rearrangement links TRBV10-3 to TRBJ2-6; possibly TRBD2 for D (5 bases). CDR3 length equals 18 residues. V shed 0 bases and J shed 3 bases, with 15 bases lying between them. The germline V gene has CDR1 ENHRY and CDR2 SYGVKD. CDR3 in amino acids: CAISESMDPAGGANVLTF. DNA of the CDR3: TGTGCCATCAGTGAGTCGATGGACCCGGCGGGTGGGGCCAACGTCCTGACTTTC.

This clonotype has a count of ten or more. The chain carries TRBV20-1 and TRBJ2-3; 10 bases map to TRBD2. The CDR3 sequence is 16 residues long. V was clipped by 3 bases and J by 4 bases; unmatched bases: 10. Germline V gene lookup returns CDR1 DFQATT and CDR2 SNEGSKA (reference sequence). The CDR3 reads CSASGSAGGLADTQYF. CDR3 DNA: TGCAGTGCTAGCGGTTCAGCGGGGGGGCTCGCAGATACGCAGTATTTT.

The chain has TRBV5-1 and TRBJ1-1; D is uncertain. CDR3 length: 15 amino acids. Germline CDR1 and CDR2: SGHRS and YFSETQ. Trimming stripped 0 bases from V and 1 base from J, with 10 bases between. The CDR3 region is CASSLDRVGNTEAFF. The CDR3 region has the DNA TGCGCCAGCAGCTTGGATAGGGTGGGGAACACTGAAGCTTTCTTT.

CDR3 residues: CASSSLQREQYF. The CDR3 coding sequence is TGTGCCAGCAGCTCTTTACAGCGGGAGCAGTACTTC. The chain employs TRBV7-9 and TRBJ2-7; the D gene is possibly TRBD2 (5 bases). This CDR3 is built from 12 residues. Trimming took off 4 bases at V and 7 bases at J, with 11 bases between the two ends. From germline, CDR1 is SEHNR and CDR2 FQNEAQ (reference sequence). Using reference TRBV7-9 and TRBJ2-7 for the parts outside the CDR3, the full variable domain is DTGVSQNPRHKITKRGQNVTFRCDPISEHNRLYWYRQTLGQGPEFLTYFQNEAQLEKSRLLSDRFSAERPKGSFSTLEIQRTEQGDSAMYLCASSSLQREQYFGPGTRLTVT.

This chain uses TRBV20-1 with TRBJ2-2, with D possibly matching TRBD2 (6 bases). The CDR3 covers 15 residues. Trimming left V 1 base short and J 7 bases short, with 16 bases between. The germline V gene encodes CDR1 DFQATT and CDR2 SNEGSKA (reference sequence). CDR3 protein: CSARALSPGSGELFF. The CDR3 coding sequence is TGCAGTGCTAGAGCCCTCAGTCCCGGGAGCGGGGAGCTGTTTTTT.

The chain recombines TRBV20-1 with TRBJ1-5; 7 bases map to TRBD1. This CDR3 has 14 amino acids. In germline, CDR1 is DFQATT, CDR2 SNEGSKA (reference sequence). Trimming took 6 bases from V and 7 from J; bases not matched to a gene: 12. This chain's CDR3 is CSATEQGMGQPQHF. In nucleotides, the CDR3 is TGCAGTGCCACAGAACAGGGGATGGGCCAGCCCCAGCATTTT.

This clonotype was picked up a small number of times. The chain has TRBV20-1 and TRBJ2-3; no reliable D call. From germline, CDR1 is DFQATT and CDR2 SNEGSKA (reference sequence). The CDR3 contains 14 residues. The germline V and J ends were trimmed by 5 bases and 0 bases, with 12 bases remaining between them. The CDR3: CSAVRDPSTDTQYF. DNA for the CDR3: TGCAGTGCTGTTCGCGATCCGAGCACAGATACGCAGTATTTT.

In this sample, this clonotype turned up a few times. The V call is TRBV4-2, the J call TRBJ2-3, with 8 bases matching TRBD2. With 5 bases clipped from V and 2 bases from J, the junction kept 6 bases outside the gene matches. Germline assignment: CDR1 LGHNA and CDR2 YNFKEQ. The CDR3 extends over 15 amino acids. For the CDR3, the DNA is TGTGCCAGCAGCTCCCAGCGGGGGTCCACAGATACGCAGTATTTT. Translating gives CASSSQRGSTDTQYF.

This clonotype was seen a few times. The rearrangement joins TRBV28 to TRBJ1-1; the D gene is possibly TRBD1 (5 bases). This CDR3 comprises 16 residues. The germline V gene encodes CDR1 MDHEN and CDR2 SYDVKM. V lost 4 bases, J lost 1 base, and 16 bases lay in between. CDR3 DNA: TGTGCCAGCAGTTCCTTGGGGACCACAGGGAACACTGAAGCTTTCTTT. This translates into CASSSLGTTGNTEAFF.

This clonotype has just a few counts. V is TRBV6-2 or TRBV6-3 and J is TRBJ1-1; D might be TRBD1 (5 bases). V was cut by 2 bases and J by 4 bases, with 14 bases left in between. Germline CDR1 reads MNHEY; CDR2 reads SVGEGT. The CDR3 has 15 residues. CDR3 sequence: CASSYLGTWSTEAFF. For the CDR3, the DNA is TGTGCCAGCAGTTACCTTGGGACTTGGAGCACTGAAGCTTTCTTT.